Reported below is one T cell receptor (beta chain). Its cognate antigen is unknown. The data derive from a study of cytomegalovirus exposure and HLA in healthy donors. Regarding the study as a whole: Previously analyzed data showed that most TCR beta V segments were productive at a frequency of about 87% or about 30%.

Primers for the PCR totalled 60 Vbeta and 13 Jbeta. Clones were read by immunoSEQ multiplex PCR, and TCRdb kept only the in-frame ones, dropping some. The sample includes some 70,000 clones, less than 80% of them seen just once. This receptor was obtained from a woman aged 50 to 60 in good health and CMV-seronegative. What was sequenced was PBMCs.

In DNA, the CDR3 is TGTGCCAGCAGTTTCCCACAGTTCAATCAGCCCCAGCATTTT. It is translated as CASSFPQFNQPQHF. V usage is TRBV28 and J usage is TRBJ1-5; no reliable D call. The CDR3 consists of 14 residues. Germline-derived CDR1 and CDR2 are MDHEN and SYDVKM. V was shortened by 3 bases and J by 3 bases, with 9 bases between the two germline ends.